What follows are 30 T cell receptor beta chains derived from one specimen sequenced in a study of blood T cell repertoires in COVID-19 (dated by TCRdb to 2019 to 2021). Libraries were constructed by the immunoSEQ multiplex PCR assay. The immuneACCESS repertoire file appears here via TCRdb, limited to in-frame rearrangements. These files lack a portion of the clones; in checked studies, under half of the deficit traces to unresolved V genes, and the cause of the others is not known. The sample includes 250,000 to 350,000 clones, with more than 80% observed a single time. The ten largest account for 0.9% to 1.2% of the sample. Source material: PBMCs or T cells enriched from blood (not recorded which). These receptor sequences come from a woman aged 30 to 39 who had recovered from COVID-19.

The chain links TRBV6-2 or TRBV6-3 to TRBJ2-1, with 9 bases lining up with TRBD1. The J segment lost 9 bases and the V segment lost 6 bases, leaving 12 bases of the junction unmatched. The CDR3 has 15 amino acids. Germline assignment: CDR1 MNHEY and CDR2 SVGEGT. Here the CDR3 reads CASSTLSGTGSEQFF. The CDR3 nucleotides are TGTGCCAGCAGCACTCTCTCCGGGACAGGGTCTGAGCAGTTCTTC.

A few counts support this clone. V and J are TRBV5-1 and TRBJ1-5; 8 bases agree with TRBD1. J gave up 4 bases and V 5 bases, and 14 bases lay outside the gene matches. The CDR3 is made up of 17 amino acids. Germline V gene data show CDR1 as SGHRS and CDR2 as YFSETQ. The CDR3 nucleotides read TGCGCCAGCAGTCCCGGTTTGGCGGGACAGGTTAATCAGCCCCAGCATTTT. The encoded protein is CASSPGLAGQVNQPQHF.

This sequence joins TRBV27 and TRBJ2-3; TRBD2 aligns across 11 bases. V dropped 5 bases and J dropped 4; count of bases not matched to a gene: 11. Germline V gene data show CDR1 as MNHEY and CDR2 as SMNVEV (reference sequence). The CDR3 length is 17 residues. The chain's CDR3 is CASSPILLAGEADTQYF. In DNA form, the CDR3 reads TGTGCCAGCAGTCCAATCCTACTAGCGGGAGAGGCAGATACGCAGTATTTT.

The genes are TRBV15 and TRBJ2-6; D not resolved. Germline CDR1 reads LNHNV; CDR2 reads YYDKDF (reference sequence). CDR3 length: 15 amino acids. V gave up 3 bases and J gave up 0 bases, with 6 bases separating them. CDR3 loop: CATSSGGSGANVLTF. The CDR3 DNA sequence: TGTGCCACCAGCAGCGGCGGCTCTGGGGCCAACGTCCTGACTTTC.

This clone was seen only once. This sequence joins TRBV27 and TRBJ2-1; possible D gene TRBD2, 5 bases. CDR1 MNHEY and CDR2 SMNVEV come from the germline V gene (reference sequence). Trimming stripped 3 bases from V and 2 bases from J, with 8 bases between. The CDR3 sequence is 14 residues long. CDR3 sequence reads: CASSFEGAYNEQFF. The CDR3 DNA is TGTGCCAGCAGTTTTGAGGGAGCCTACAATGAGCAGTTCTTC.

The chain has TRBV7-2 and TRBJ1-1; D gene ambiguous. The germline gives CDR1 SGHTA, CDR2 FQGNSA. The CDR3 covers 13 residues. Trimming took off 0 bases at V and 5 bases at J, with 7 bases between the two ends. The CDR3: CASSLALNTEAFF. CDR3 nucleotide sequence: TGTGCCAGCAGCTTAGCGCTAAATACTGAAGCTTTCTTT.

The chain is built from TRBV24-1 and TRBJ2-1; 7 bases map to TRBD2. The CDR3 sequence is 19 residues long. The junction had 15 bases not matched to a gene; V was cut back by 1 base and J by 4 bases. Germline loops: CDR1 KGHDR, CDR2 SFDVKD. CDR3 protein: CATSDLGQGRSGRYNEQFF. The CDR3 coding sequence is TGTGCCACCAGTGATTTAGGGCAGGGTCGTAGCGGGCGATACAATGAGCAGTTCTTC.

The CDR3 protein is CASSPGDLSNQPQHF. CDR3 nucleotides: TGTGCCAGCAGCCCAGGGGACCTTAGCAATCAGCCCCAGCATTTT. The rearrangement links TRBV28 to TRBJ1-5; a possible D gene is TRBD1 (6 bases). V gave up 6 bases and J gave up 0 bases, with 12 bases separating them. The CDR3 extends over 15 amino acids. Germline loops: CDR1 MDHEN, CDR2 SYDVKM.

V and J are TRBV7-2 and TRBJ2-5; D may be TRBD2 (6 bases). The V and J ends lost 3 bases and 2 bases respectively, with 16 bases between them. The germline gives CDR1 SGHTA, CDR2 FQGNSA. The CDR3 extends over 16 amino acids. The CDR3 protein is CASSFPPGLRQETQYF. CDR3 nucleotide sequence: TGTGCCAGCAGCTTTCCACCGGGACTGCGACAAGAGACCCAGTACTTC.

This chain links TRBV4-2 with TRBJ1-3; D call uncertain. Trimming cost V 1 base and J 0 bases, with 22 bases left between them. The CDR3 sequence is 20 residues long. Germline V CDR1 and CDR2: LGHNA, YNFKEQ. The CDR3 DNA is TGTGCCAGCAGCCAAGCGGGAACAGCTAGACTAAACCCCTCTGGAAACACCATATATTTT. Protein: CASSQAGTARLNPSGNTIYF.

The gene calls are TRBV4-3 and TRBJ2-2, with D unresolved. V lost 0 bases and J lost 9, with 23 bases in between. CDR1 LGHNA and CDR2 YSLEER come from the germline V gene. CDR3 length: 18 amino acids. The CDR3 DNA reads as TGCGCCAGCAGCCAAGAACCGACTCTGGTGCAAATGCCCCGGGAGCTGTTTTTT. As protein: CASSQEPTLVQMPRELFF.

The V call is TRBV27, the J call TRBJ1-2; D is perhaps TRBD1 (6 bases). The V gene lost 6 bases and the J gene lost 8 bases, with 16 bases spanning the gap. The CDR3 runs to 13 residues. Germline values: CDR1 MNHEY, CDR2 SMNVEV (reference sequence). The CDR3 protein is CASSLDRPPGYTF. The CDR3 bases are TGTGCCAGCAGCCTAGACAGGCCGCCCGGCTACACCTTC.

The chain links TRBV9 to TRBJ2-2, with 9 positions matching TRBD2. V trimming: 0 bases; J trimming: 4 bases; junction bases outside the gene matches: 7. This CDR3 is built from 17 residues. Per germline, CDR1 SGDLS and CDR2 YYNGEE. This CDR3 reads CASSVDGGRAGTGELFF. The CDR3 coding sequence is TGTGCCAGCAGCGTAGACGGCGGGAGGGCCGGCACCGGGGAGCTGTTTTTT.

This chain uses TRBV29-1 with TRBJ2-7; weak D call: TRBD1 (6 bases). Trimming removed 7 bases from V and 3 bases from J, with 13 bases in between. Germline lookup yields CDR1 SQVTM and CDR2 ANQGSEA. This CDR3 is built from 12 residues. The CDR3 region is CSAKTGGYEQYF. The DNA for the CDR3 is TGCAGCGCTAAGACAGGAGGCTACGAGCAGTACTTC.

CDR3 protein: CASSSSGIPYNEQFF. Written as DNA, the CDR3 is TGTGCCAGCAGCTCCTCAGGGATCCCCTACAATGAGCAGTTCTTC. The chain joins TRBV7-2 to TRBJ2-1; tentative D call: TRBD1 (5 bases). The V gene lost 4 bases and the J gene lost 2 bases, with 12 bases spanning the gap. The germline gives CDR1 SGHTA, CDR2 FQGNSA. The CDR3 spans 15 residues.

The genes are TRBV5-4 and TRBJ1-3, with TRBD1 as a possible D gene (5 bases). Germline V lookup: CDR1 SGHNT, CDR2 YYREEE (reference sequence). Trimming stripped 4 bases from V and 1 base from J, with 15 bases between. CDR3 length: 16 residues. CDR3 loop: CASSAGGWASGNTIYF. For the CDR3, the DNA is TGTGCCAGCAGCGCCGGGGGGTGGGCGTCTGGAAACACCATATATTTT.

CDR3 sequence: CASSTGTTSGDETQYF. CDR3 in DNA: TGCGCCAGCAGCACTGGAACGACTAGCGGGGATGAGACCCAGTACTTC. The chain couples TRBV5-1 to TRBJ2-5; TRBD2 agrees at 11 bases. With 4 bases clipped from V and 5 bases from J, the junction kept 10 bases outside the gene matches. CDR3 size: 16 residues. Germline CDR1 reads SGHRS; CDR2 reads YFSETQ.

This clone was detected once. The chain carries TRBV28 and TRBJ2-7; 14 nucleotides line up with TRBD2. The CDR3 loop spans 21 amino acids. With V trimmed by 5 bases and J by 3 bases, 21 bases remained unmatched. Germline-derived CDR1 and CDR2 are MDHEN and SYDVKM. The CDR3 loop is CASSPIPGLAGEGASVYEQYF. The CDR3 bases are TGTGCCAGCAGTCCCATCCCGGGACTAGCGGGAGAAGGGGCTTCGGTCTACGAGCAGTACTTC.

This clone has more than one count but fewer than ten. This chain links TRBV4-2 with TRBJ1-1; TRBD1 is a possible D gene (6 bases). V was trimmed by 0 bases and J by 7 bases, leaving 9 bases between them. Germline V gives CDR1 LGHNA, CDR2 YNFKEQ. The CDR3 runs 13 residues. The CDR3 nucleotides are TGTGCCAGCAGCCAAGAAGGGGGTGGTGAAGCTTTCTTT. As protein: CASSQEGGGEAFF.

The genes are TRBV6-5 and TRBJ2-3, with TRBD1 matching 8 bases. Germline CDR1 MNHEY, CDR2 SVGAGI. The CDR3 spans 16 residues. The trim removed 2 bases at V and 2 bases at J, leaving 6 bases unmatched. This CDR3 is CASSYIGQGVTDTQYF. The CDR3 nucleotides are TGTGCCAGCAGTTACATAGGACAGGGAGTCACAGATACGCAGTATTTT.

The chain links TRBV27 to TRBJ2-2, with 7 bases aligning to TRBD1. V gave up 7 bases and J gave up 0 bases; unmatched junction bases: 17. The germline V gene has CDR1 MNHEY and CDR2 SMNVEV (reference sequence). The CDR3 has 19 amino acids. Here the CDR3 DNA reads TGTGCCAGCAAACTAAACAGGGGAAGGCGTACCTCGAACACCGGGGAGCTGTTTTTT. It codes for CASKLNRGRRTSNTGELFF.

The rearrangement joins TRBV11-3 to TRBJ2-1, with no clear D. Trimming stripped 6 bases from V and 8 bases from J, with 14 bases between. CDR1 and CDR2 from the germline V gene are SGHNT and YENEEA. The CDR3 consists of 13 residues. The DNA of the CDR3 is TGTGCCAGCAGTATCACTACGGTCCATGAGCAGTTCTTC. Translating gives CASSITTVHEQFF. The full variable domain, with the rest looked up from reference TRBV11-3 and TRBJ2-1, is EAGVVQSPRYKIIEKKQPVAFWCNPISGHNTLYWYLQNLGQGPELLIRYENEEAVDDSQLPKDRFSAERLKGVDSTLKIQPAELGDSAVYLCASSITTVHEQFFGPGTRLTVL.

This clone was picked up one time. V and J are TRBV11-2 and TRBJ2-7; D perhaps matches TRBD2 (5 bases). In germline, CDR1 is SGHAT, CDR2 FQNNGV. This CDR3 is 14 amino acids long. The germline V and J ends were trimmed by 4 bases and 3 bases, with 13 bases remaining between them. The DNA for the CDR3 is TGTGCCAGCAGCTCGCCAGGACTCAGCTACGAGCAGTACTTC. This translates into CASSSPGLSYEQYF.

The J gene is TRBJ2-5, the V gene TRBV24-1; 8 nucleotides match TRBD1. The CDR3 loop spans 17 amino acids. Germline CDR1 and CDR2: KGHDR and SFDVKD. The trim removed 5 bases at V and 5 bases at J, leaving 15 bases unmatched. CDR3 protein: CATSVIMGAGGIETQYF. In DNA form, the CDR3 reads TGTGCCACCAGTGTCATAATGGGGGCAGGGGGCATCGAGACCCAGTACTTC.

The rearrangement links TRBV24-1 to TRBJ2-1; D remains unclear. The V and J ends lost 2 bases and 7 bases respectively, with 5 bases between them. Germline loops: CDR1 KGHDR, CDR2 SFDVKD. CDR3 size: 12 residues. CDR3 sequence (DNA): TGTGCCACCAGTGATTACGGGAATGAGCAGTTCTTC. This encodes CATSDYGNEQFF.

Written as DNA, the CDR3 is TGTGCCAGCAGCTTACTTCCTGGCAAGACTAGTGAGCAGTTCTTC. Translating gives CASSLLPGKTSEQFF. V usage is TRBV7-2 and J usage is TRBJ2-1, with a weak D call TRBD2 (6 bases). The CDR3 loop spans 15 amino acids. Germline V gives CDR1 SGHTA, CDR2 FQGNSA. Trimming cost V 2 bases and J 9 bases, with 17 bases left between them.

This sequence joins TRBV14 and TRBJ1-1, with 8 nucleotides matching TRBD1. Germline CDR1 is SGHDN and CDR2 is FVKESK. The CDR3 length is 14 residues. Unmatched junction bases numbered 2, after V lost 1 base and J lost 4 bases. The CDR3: CASSQAGQGTEAFF. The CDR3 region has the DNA TGTGCCAGCAGCCAAGCAGGACAGGGCACTGAAGCTTTCTTT.

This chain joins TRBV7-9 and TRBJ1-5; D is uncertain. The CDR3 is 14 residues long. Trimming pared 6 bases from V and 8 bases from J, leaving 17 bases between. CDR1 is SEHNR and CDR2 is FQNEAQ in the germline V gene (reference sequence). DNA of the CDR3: TGTGCCAGCAGTCTTATATCCGTCGTCGAGCCCCAGCATTTT. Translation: CASSLISVVEPQHF.

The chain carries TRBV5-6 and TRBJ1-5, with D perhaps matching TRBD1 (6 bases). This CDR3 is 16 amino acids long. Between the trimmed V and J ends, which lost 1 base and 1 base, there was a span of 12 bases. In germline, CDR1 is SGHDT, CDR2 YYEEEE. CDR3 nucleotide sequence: TGTGCCAGCAGCTTGTTCACCAGGGGAAGCAATCAGCCCCAGCATTTT. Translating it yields CASSLFTRGSNQPQHF.

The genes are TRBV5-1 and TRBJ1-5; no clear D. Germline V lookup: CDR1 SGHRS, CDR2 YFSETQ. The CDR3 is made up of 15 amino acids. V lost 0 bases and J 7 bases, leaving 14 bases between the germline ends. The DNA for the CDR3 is TGCGCCAGCAGCTTGGGCGACGGCTCCGGGCAGCCCCAGCATTTT. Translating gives CASSLGDGSGQPQHF. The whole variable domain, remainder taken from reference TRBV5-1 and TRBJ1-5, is KAGVTQTPRYLIKTRGQQVTLSCSPISGHRSVSWYQQTPGQGLQFLFEYFSETQRNKGNFPGRFSGRQFSNSRSEMNVSTLELGDSALYLCASSLGDGSGQPQHFGDGTRLSIL.